One and the same sample provided the 30 T cell receptor beta chains below, sequenced in a study of vaccination effects on CD4 cells after COVID-19. Their antigens remain unidentified. Before sequencing took place, the ViraFEST assay used viral peptide pools to expand antigen-specific CD4+ T cells. Having been cultured for 10 days, the cells underwent CD4+ T cell isolation. SARS-CoV-2 infection was confirmed by PCR in the person between March and December 2020. Sequencing was performed with immunoSEQ multiplex PCR; in TCRdb, only in-frame clones are kept and a portion is missing. Of 40,000 to 50,000 clones in the sample, around 75% were seen once. The starting material was CD4+ T cells from PBMCs cultured with a peptide pool, obtained before COVID-19 vaccination. Every receptor here comes from a human donor who had a prior SARS-CoV-2 infection.

In this sample, this clone turned up a few times. The junction departs from germline at one end; a sequencing error may be responsible. V is TRBV7-7 and J is TRBJ2-3; tentatively, D is TRBD2 (5 bases). CDR1 and CDR2 (germline): SSHAT, FNYEAQ (reference sequence). The length of the CDR3 is 13 residues. The CDR3 DNA is TGTGCTAGCAGCCCGGGGTTCACAGATACGCAGTATTTT. As protein: CASSPGFTDTQYF.

The gene calls are TRBV9 and TRBJ2-7; D may be TRBD2 (6 bases). In germline, CDR1 is SGDLS, CDR2 YYNGEE. The CDR3 consists of 16 residues. Trimming cost V 3 bases and J 1 base, with 17 bases left between them. CDR3 in DNA: TGTGCCAGCAGCGCGGATTCTGGGACTTCTTCCTACGAGCAGTACTTC. It codes for CASSADSGTSSYEQYF.

This clone is a singleton in its sample. This chain connects TRBV21-1 to TRBJ1-6; TRBD1, as called in the table, went unchecked against the DNA. TRBV21-1 is termed a pseudogene. The CDR3 has 18 residues. This CDR3 is CASSKGKTGSSYNSPLHF. The CDR3 DNA reads TGTGCCAGCAGCAAAGGGAAGACAGGGAGCTCCTATAATTCACCCCTCCACTTT.

The V and J genes are TRBV4-1 and TRBJ2-5, with D possibly matching TRBD2 (5 bases). Trimming shortened V by 4 bases and J by 3 bases, and 9 bases separated the two germline ends. This CDR3 spans 13 amino acids. CDR1 and CDR2 from the germline V gene are MGHRA and YSYEKL. For the CDR3, the DNA is TGCGCCAGCAGCCTAGGACTGAAAGAGACCCAGTACTTC. It encodes CASSLGLKETQYF.

J is TRBJ1-4 and V is TRBV5-1; D may be TRBD1 (5 bases). V was pared by 5 bases and J by 5 bases, with 13 bases between. This CDR3 contains 14 residues. Germline lookup yields CDR1 SGHRS and CDR2 YFSETQ. The CDR3 region has the DNA TGCGCCAGCAGATCGACAGAAATAAATGAAAAACTGTTTTTT. Protein product: CASRSTEINEKLFF.

As DNA, the CDR3 is TGTGCCAGCAGCCCCGGGACAGTTTCCTACAATGAGCAGTTCTTC. Protein sequence: CASSPGTVSYNEQFF. V is TRBV11-3 and J is TRBJ2-1, with 7 bases that match TRBD1. This CDR3 spans 15 amino acids. The V segment lost 5 bases and the J segment 1 base; nucleotides outside the gene matches: 5. Germline CDR1 SGHNT, CDR2 YENEEA. The variable domain in full, with the rest retrieved from reference TRBV11-3 and TRBJ2-1, is EAGVVQSPRYKIIEKKQPVAFWCNPISGHNTLYWYLQNLGQGPELLIRYENEEAVDDSQLPKDRFSAERLKGVDSTLKIQPAELGDSAVYLCASSPGTVSYNEQFFGPGTRLTVL.

J is TRBJ2-5 and V is TRBV4-2, with TRBD2 identical over 9 bases. The CDR3 is 16 amino acids. The trim removed 1 base at V and 2 bases at J, leaving 5 bases unmatched. CDR1 and CDR2 (germline): LGHNA, YNFKEQ. The CDR3 sequence: CASSQVLAGNQETQYF. The CDR3 nucleotides read TGTGCCAGCAGCCAAGTTCTAGCGGGGAATCAAGAGACCCAGTACTTC.

V usage is TRBV2 and J usage is TRBJ1-6; 7 bases align to TRBD1. CDR3 length: 14 residues. J lost 10 bases, V lost 6 bases, and 9 bases had no gene match. Germline V lookup: CDR1 SNHLY, CDR2 FYNNEI. DNA of the CDR3: TGTGCCAGCAGGTGGAACAGGGGTGAATCACCCCTCCACTTT. Protein product: CASRWNRGESPLHF.

This clone was recorded only once. The chain combines TRBV29-1 with TRBJ2-1; D is ambiguous. Germline-derived CDR1 and CDR2 are SQVTM and ANQGSEA. V was shortened by 7 bases and J by 5 bases, with 21 bases between the two germline ends. The CDR3 runs to 15 residues. The CDR3 nucleotides read TGCAGCGCTCACGGCAGCGCGGTTATGCACAATGAGCAGTTCTTC. It is translated as CSAHGSAVMHNEQFF.

The chain is built from TRBV5-1 and TRBJ2-7; perhaps TRBD2 as D (6 bases). Trimming cost V 4 bases and J 1 base, with 15 bases left between them. The CDR3 is 15 residues long. The germline CDR1 and CDR2 sequences are SGHRS and YFSETQ. CDR3 in amino acids: CASSVAGTRSYEQYF. CDR3 bases: TGCGCCAGCAGCGTGGCCGGGACTCGATCCTACGAGCAGTACTTC.

J is TRBJ2-5 and V is TRBV12-5; the D is unclear. Trimming removed 1 base from V and 0 bases from J, with 6 bases in between. CDR1 and CDR2 (germline): LGHNT, FRNRAP. This CDR3 has 14 amino acids. The CDR3 loop reads CASGLGKYQETQYF. The CDR3 DNA reads as TGTGCTAGTGGTTTGGGAAAGTACCAAGAGACCCAGTACTTC.

The J gene is TRBJ2-7, the V gene TRBV27; 9 bases are shared with TRBD1. Losses at the gene ends were 3 bases for V and 4 bases for J; bases not matched to a gene: 10. The germline gives CDR1 MNHEY, CDR2 SMNVEV (reference sequence). CDR3 length: 16 amino acids. CDR3 loop: CASSLFSGTGLYEQYF. CDR3 nucleotide sequence: TGTGCCAGCAGTTTGTTTTCTGGGACAGGGTTATACGAGCAGTACTTC.

The chain combines TRBV28 with TRBJ1-4; D unclear. CDR1 and CDR2 from the germline V gene are MDHEN and SYDVKM. Deletions cut 6 bases from V and 3 bases from J, with 11 bases between. The CDR3 covers 14 residues. The DNA for the CDR3 is TGTGCCAGCAGCCTGGGGTGGGCTAATGAAAAACTGTTTTTT. Translated: CASSLGWANEKLFF.

The rearrangement links TRBV24-1 to TRBJ2-1; 11 bases map to TRBD2. The CDR3 totals 19 residues. The germline V gene has CDR1 KGHDR and CDR2 SFDVKD. The ends lost 4 bases at V and 0 bases at J; junction bases unmatched: 10. DNA for the CDR3: TGTGCCACCAGTGACCCTGGACTAGCGGGTCAAAGCTCCTACAATGAGCAGTTCTTC. Its protein is CATSDPGLAGQSSYNEQFF.

In this sample, this clone turned up once. V usage is TRBV18 and J usage is TRBJ2-5; maybe TRBD2 (6 bases). CDR1 KGHSH and CDR2 LQKENI come from the germline V gene. The ends were cut back, 5 bases at V and 0 bases at J, with 7 bases in the middle. This CDR3 has 13 residues. The CDR3 region is CASSSGYQETQYF. In DNA form, the CDR3 reads TGTGCCAGCTCAAGCGGGTACCAAGAGACCCAGTACTTC.

The V gene is TRBV24-1, the J gene TRBJ2-3; no firm D call. This CDR3 has 12 residues. CDR1 KGHDR and CDR2 SFDVKD come from the germline V gene. The V gene lost 5 bases and the J gene lost 2 bases, with 4 bases spanning the gap. CDR3 coding DNA: TGTGCCACCAGTGGGACCACAGATACGCAGTATTTT. Protein product: CATSGTTDTQYF.

The chain combines TRBV5-1 with TRBJ1-2, with 8 nucleotides matching TRBD1. The CDR3 runs 13 residues. V lost 5 bases to trimming and J lost 2 bases; unmatched junction nucleotides: 2. Germline V gene sequence: CDR1 SGHRS, CDR2 YFSETQ. In DNA, the CDR3 is TGCGCCAGCAGGAGGACAGGGAACTATGGCTACACCTTC. Protein product: CASRRTGNYGYTF.

This rearrangement joins TRBV18 to TRBJ2-5; 9 bases are a match to TRBD1. The germline gives CDR1 KGHSH, CDR2 LQKENI. This CDR3 has 15 amino acids. The V and J ends lost 0 bases and 4 bases, in that order; junction bases with no gene match: 3. In nucleotides, the CDR3 is TGTGCCAGCTCACCACCCGACAGGGGGTCAGAGACCCAGTACTTC. Protein sequence: CASSPPDRGSETQYF.

Here the CDR3 DNA reads TGTGCCAGCAGCTTAGTCAGGGACGAGCAGTACTTC. Its protein is CASSLVRDEQYF. The chain combines TRBV13 with TRBJ2-7; the D gene is possibly TRBD1 (5 bases). Germline CDR1 and CDR2: PRHDT and FYEKMQ (reference sequence). Trimming removed 1 base from V and 5 bases from J, with 6 bases in between. There are 12 residues in the CDR3.

This chain joins TRBV2 and TRBJ1-5; D unclear. Deletions cut 6 bases from V and 7 bases from J, with 19 bases between. Germline assignment: CDR1 SNHLY and CDR2 FYNNEI. This CDR3 has 15 amino acids. The CDR3 nucleotides are TGTGCCAGCAGCCCTTCGTGGGGAGGTGGCCAGCCCCAGCATTTT. Translation gives CASSPSWGGGQPQHF.

V usage is TRBV7-2 and J usage is TRBJ2-7; 8 bases fit TRBD1. This CDR3 has 16 residues. V was pared by 4 bases and J by 0 bases, with 8 bases of the junction left unmatched. Germline CDR1 SGHTA, CDR2 FQGNSA. The CDR3 nucleotides read TGTGCCAGCAGCTCGATGGGACAGGACTACTCCTACGAGCAGTACTTC. This sequence encodes CASSSMGQDYSYEQYF.

J is TRBJ1-2 and V is TRBV2; no clear D. This CDR3 is built from 14 residues. V gave up 7 bases and J gave up 8 bases, with 20 bases separating them. CDR1 SNHLY and CDR2 FYNNEI come from the germline V gene. The CDR3 reads CASTQMSGSRGYTF. The CDR3 nucleotides read TGTGCCAGCACCCAAATGAGCGGCTCTAGAGGCTACACCTTC.

This chain links TRBV6-6 with TRBJ2-7; 11 bases fit TRBD2. CDR3 length: 18 residues. CDR1 is MNHNY, CDR2 SVGAGI, per germline (reference sequence). V lost 6 bases and J lost 2; bases outside the gene matches: 15. Here the CDR3 DNA reads TGTGCCAGCAGCCGATCAGCCGGGACTAGCGGACTAACCTACGAGCAGTACTTC. This codes for CASSRSAGTSGLTYEQYF.

The rearrangement uses TRBV4-2 and TRBJ1-1, with D maybe TRBD1 (5 bases). Per germline, CDR1 LGHNA and CDR2 YNFKEQ. V was trimmed by 0 bases and J by 7 bases, leaving 9 bases between them. CDR3 length: 13 residues. This CDR3 reads CASSQDRALEAFF. The DNA for the CDR3 is TGTGCCAGCAGCCAAGACAGGGCCCTTGAAGCTTTCTTT.

The genes are TRBV5-1 and TRBJ1-2, with TRBD1 identical over 8 bases. The junction had 2 bases not matched to a gene; V was cut back by 0 bases and J by 4 bases. The V gene's germline CDR1 is SGHRS and CDR2 YFSETQ. The CDR3 sequence is 14 residues long. CDR3 in amino acids: CASSLGTGSYGYTF. Written as DNA, the CDR3 is TGCGCCAGCAGCTTGGGGACAGGGAGCTATGGCTACACCTTC.

This chain joins TRBV5-1 and TRBJ1-6; 12 bases are shared with TRBD1. Trimming took 5 bases from V and 10 from J; bases not matched to a gene: 7. CDR1 SGHRS and CDR2 YFSETQ come from the germline V gene. The CDR3 is 15 residues long. CDR3 nucleotide sequence: TGCGCCAGCAGTGAGGGACAGGGGGCTTACTCACCCCTCCACTTT. Translated, it gives CASSEGQGAYSPLHF. Filled out from reference TRBV5-1 and TRBJ1-6, the complete variable domain reads KAGVTQTPRYLIKTRGQQVTLSCSPISGHRSVSWYQQTPGQGLQFLFEYFSETQRNKGNFPGRFSGRQFSNSRSEMNVSTLELGDSALYLCASSEGQGAYSPLHFGNGTRLTVT.

In this sample, this clone turned up a few times. This chain connects TRBV10-3 to TRBJ1-1; D not resolved. CDR3 size: 12 residues. The germline CDR1 and CDR2 sequences are ENHRY and SYGVKD. Trimming left V 1 base short and J 11 bases short, with 11 bases between. This CDR3 reads CAISELVGSAFF. For the CDR3, the DNA is TGTGCCATCAGTGAGTTAGTAGGGTCGGCTTTCTTT.

This clone was counted a few times. This rearrangement joins TRBV7-3 to TRBJ2-1; D might be TRBD2 (5 bases). The V gene's germline CDR1 is SGHTA and CDR2 FQGTGA. V lost 4 bases and J lost 10, with 11 bases in between. The CDR3 spans 12 residues. The CDR3 DNA sequence: TGTGCCAGCAGCTCCGGGATGCGGGAGCAGTTCTTC. Protein product: CASSSGMREQFF.

The rearrangement joins TRBV5-6 to TRBJ1-4, with a weak D call TRBD1 (5 bases). The germline gives CDR1 SGHDT, CDR2 YYEEEE. CDR3 length: 15 amino acids. The V and J ends lost 4 bases and 7 bases respectively, with 17 bases between them. The CDR3 protein is CASSLPEGMGEKLFF. The CDR3 bases are TGTGCCAGCAGCCTCCCGGAGGGGATGGGTGAAAAACTGTTTTTT.

CDR3 residues: CATSDFGQPQHF. In DNA, the CDR3 is TGTGCCACCAGTGATTTCGGGCAGCCCCAGCATTTT. The chain links TRBV24-1 to TRBJ1-5; no definite D call. In germline, CDR1 is KGHDR, CDR2 SFDVKD. The germline V and J ends were trimmed by 1 base and 7 bases, with 4 bases remaining between them. CDR3 length equals 12 residues.